The 11 T cell receptor beta chains below were found in one sample sequenced in a study. TCRdb recomputed calls from the RT-PCR reads with MiXCR, one row per CDR3 protein. The sample contains about 680,000 distinct CDR3 sequences, about 14% of which appear only once. Sequencing used memory CD4+ T cells from blood. Receptors originate from a female donor in good health, serving as a healthy control.

This clonotype was counted a few times. This chain uses TRBV12-5 with TRBJ2-2; a possible D gene is TRBD1 (6 bases). From germline, CDR1 is LGHNT and CDR2 FRNRAP. V was pared by 5 bases and J by 0 bases, with 13 bases between. CDR3 length: 16 residues. Written as DNA, the CDR3 is TGTGCTAGTGGTATCTGGCGGACAGCGAACACCGGGGAGCTGTTTTTT. It encodes CASGIWRTANTGELFF. Full variable domain (outside the CDR3, taken from reference TRBV12-5 and TRBJ2-2): DARVTQTPRHKVTEMGQEVTMRCQPILGHNTVFWYRQTMMQGLELLAYFRNRAPLDDSGMPKDRFSAEMPDATLATLKIQPSEPRDSAVYFCASGIWRTANTGELFFGEGSRLTVL.

Worth noting for this clonotype: Given a much more abundant clone one base away, this may be a read error. The chain couples TRBV12-3 or TRBV12-4 to TRBJ2-1; D possibly matches TRBD1 or TRBD2 (5 bases each). The CDR3 is made up of 15 amino acids. CDR3 loop: CASSLSGTHHNEKFF. In DNA, the CDR3 is TGTGCCAGCAGTTTATCCGGGACCCACCACAATGAGAAGTTCTTC.

The genes are TRBV12-5 and TRBJ2-1; D ambiguous. Germline-derived CDR1 and CDR2 are LGHNT and FRNRAP. There are 13 residues in the CDR3. V lost 0 bases to trimming and J lost 10 bases, with 10 bases between them. The CDR3 nucleotides read TGTGCTAGTGGTTTGGTACACCCAGGAGAGCAGTTCTTC. It specifies CASGLVHPGEQFF. Supplemented by reference TRBV12-5 and TRBJ2-1, the full variable domain reads DARVTQTPRHKVTEMGQEVTMRCQPILGHNTVFWYRQTMMQGLELLAYFRNRAPLDDSGMPKDRFSAEMPDATLATLKIQPSEPRDSAVYFCASGLVHPGEQFFGPGTRLTVL.

This clonotype turned up a few times. The CDR3 DNA follows: TGTGCCAGCAGCTACCAGGGTTCTGTCGGTGGCTACACCTTC. It translates to CASSYQGSVGGYTF. V and J are TRBV5-5 and TRBJ1-2, with TRBD1 as a possible D gene (5 bases). CDR1 SGHKS and CDR2 YYEKEE come from the germline V gene (reference sequence). V lost 3 bases and J 7 bases, leaving 16 bases between the germline ends. The CDR3 is 14 residues long.

This clonotype has a handful of counts. V usage is TRBV10-3 and J usage is TRBJ2-3; D gene unclear. The V gene's germline CDR1 is ENHRY and CDR2 SYGVKD. The CDR3 is 11 amino acids. The V end lost 9 bases, the J end lost 6 bases, and 10 bases lay between the germline ends. CDR3 residues: CAILRADTQYF. The CDR3 nucleotides are TGTGCCATACTTAGGGCGGATACGCAGTATTTT.

This clonotype was observed a few times. J is TRBJ1-1 and V is TRBV20-1; D unclear. The ends were cut back, 6 bases at V and 0 bases at J, with 17 bases in the middle. Per the germline V gene, CDR1 is DFQATT and CDR2 is SNEGSKA (reference sequence). This CDR3 region has 15 residues. The CDR3 sequence: CSATLPGTMNTEAFF. The CDR3 bases are TGCAGTGCCACGCTCCCGGGTACTATGAACACTGAAGCTTTCTTT.

This clonotype turned up a few times. The V and J genes are TRBV20-1 and TRBJ1-2, with 9 bases fitting TRBD1. This CDR3 comprises 13 residues. Germline trimming cut 3 bases from V and 8 bases from J; bases unmatched to any gene: 7. Germline V lookup: CDR1 DFQATT, CDR2 SNEGSKA (reference sequence). The CDR3 sequence: CSASQTGGTGYTF. Here the CDR3 DNA reads TGCAGTGCTAGTCAGACAGGGGGGACGGGCTACACCTTC.

The chain couples TRBV20-1 to TRBJ2-1, with D uncertain. Germline V lookup: CDR1 DFQATT, CDR2 SNEGSKA (reference sequence). This CDR3 is built from 13 residues. V was clipped by 7 bases and J by 0 bases, with 10 bases between them. The CDR3 sequence: CSGGGHSYNEQFF. CDR3 sequence (DNA): TGCAGTGGTGGCGGTCACTCCTACAATGAGCAGTTCTTC.

This clonotype was picked up many times. The chain has TRBV27 and TRBJ1-5; tentative D call: TRBD1 (5 bases). V was cut by 4 bases and J by 1 base, with 11 bases left in between. The CDR3 loop spans 15 amino acids. Germline-derived CDR1 and CDR2 are MNHEY and SMNVEV (reference sequence). The CDR3 coding sequence is TGTGCCAGCAGTTGGGGGGGTTGGAGCAATCAGCCCCAGCATTTT. Its translation is CASSWGGWSNQPQHF.

This clonotype has more than one count but fewer than ten. V gene TRBV20-1 combines with J gene TRBJ2-1; either TRBD1 or TRBD2 may supply D (5 bases each). V shed 6 bases and J shed 1 base, with 16 bases lying between them. Germline V gene sequence: CDR1 DFQATT, CDR2 SNEGSKA (reference sequence). This CDR3 has 15 residues. The CDR3 here is CSAAGTRLSYNEQFF. The CDR3 DNA follows: TGCAGTGCCGCTGGGACGAGGTTGTCCTACAATGAGCAGTTCTTC.

The CDR3 reads CASSLDKGFYGYTF. The CDR3 region has the DNA TGTGCCAGCAGCTTAGACAAGGGGTTCTATGGCTACACCTTC. This chain connects TRBV7-2 to TRBJ1-2, with a weak D call TRBD1 (5 bases). The CDR3 is made up of 14 amino acids. Germline CDR1 SGHTA, CDR2 FQGNSA. The V gene lost 1 base and the J gene lost 4 bases, with 10 bases spanning the gap.